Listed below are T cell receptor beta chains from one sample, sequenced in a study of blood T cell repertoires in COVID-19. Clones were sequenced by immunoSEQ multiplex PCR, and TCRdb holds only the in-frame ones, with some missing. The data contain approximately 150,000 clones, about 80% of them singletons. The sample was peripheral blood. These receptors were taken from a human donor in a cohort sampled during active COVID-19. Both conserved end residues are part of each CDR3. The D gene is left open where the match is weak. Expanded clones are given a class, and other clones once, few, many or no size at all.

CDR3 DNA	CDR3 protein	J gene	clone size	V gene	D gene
TGTGCCAGCAGTTTCAGCTGGGAAGGGGCAGATACGCAGTATTTT	CASSFSWEGADTQYF	TRBJ2-3	.	TRBV27	.
TGCGCCAGCAGTGATCCCTCGGACAGGGGGAACACCGGGGAGCTGTTTTTT	CASSDPSDRGNTGELFF	TRBJ2-2	.	TRBV10-2	TRBD1
TGTGCCCGTACGCAGGGACAGCCAAACACTGAAGCTTTCTTT	CARTQGQPNTEAFF	TRBJ1-1	few	TRBV30	TRBD1
TGTGCCTGGAGACTGCGTACCTCTGGAAACACCATATATTTT	CAWRLRTSGNTIYF	TRBJ1-3	.	TRBV30	.
TGTGCCCAACCGACTAGCGGGAGGGACACAGATACGCAGTATTTT	CAQPTSGRDTDTQYF	TRBJ2-3	.	TRBV2	TRBD2
TGTGCCAGCAGCGGACTAGCGGGAGAGGGAGACACCGGGGAGCTGTTTTTT	CASSGLAGEGDTGELFF	TRBJ2-2	.	TRBV7-9	TRBD2
TGTGCCAGCAGCCTTTACAGGGGCCCTGAAGCTTTCTTT	CASSLYRGPEAFF	TRBJ1-1	.	TRBV5-6	TRBD1
TGTGCCAGCAGCTTAGTAGCGGGAGGGCCGGGTGAGCAGTTCTTC	CASSLVAGGPGEQFF	TRBJ2-1	.	TRBV11-2	TRBD2
TGTGCCTCCAGGGGGCTAGCTATGGAGACCCAGTACTTC	CASRGLAMETQYF	TRBJ2-5	.	TRBV18	TRBD1
TGTGCCAGCAGTTATTTAGGGGCAGGGGAGCTTGGCTACACCTTC	CASSYLGAGELGYTF	TRBJ1-2	.	TRBV5-6	.
TGCGCCAGCAGCCCGGGATCGGGCGGGAGGGAGGCCTACAATGAGCAGTTCTTC	CASSPGSGGREAYNEQFF	TRBJ2-1	.	TRBV5-1	TRBD2
TGCGCCAGCAGCGCGCGGACTGGACAGTCCCAAGAGACCCAGTACTTC	CASSARTGQSQETQYF	TRBJ2-5	.	TRBV5-1	.
TGTGCCAGCAGAATCATCGGGACAACATACAATGAGCAGTTCTTC	CASRIIGTTYNEQFF	TRBJ2-1	.	TRBV2	.
TGCAGTGCTAGACAGACTTACGAGCAGTACTTC	CSARQTYEQYF	TRBJ2-7	.	TRBV20-1	.
TGTGCCAGCTCACTATGGGACACCAGCAATGGCTACACCTTC	CASSLWDTSNGYTF	TRBJ1-2	.	TRBV18	.
TGTGCCAACGGGACAGGGGGTCGGGTATCGCAGTTCTTC	CANGTGGRVSQFF	TRBJ2-1	once	TRBV6-4	TRBD1
TGTGCCAGCAGCTTACCCCCATTAGCGGAATACAATGAGCAGTTCTTC	CASSLPPLAEYNEQFF	TRBJ2-1	.	TRBV7-6	.
TGTGCCACAGCCGGCACTAGCGGGGCTAGGTCCTACAATGAGCAGTTCTTC	CATAGTSGARSYNEQFF	TRBJ2-1	.	TRBV28	TRBD2
TGTGCCAGTAGTCGGAGGACTTCCTACAATGAGCAGTTCTTC	CASSRRTSYNEQFF	TRBJ2-1	.	TRBV19	.
TGCGCCAGCAGCCAAGATGATAGCGGGGGGAGCTCCTACAATGAGCAGTTCTTC	CASSQDDSGGSSYNEQFF	TRBJ2-1	.	TRBV4-1	TRBD2
TGTGCCAGCAGCCCAGCAACAGGGGGGGGTTCACCCCTCCACTTT	CASSPATGGGSPLHF	TRBJ1-6	few	TRBV27	TRBD1
TGTGCCAGCAGCTTAGCCGCGGCGGGAGGAGCCTACGAGCAGTACTTC	CASSLAAAGGAYEQYF	TRBJ2-7	.	TRBV11-1	TRBD2
TGTGCCTGGACCAGACAGATTAATTCACCCCTCCACTTT	CAWTRQINSPLHF	TRBJ1-6	.	TRBV30	.
TGTGCCAGCAGTTCCGGACTCTCCAATTCACCCCTCCACTTT	CASSSGLSNSPLHF	TRBJ1-6	.	TRBV27	.
TGTGCCAGCAGTGACTCAACAGGGCTCGGAAGCAATCAGCCCCAGCATTTT	CASSDSTGLGSNQPQHF	TRBJ1-5	.	TRBV27	.
TGTGCCAGCAGCTACGGGAGCTCCTACAATGAGCAGTTCTTC	CASSYGSSYNEQFF	TRBJ2-1	.	TRBV11-1	.
TGTGCCAGCAGTCCCGGGACAGGGGTTAACTATGGCTACACCTTC	CASSPGTGVNYGYTF	TRBJ1-2	.	TRBV6-5	TRBD1
TGTGCCAGCAGCTTAGGCCAGGGGCGGGGGTCTATCGAGCAGTTCTTC	CASSLGQGRGSIEQFF	TRBJ2-1	.	TRBV13	.
TGCGCCAGCAGCAGGGGTGCGGGGTCCACAGATACGCAGTATTTT	CASSRGAGSTDTQYF	TRBJ2-3	.	TRBV5-1	.
TGCGCCAGCAGTGAGTTAGCGGGAGGACAATACGAGCAGTACTTC	CASSELAGGQYEQYF	TRBJ2-7	.	TRBV10-1	TRBD2
TGTGCCAGCAGCCGACAGGGTGCTGAAAAACTGTTTTTT	CASSRQGAEKLFF	TRBJ1-4	.	TRBV11-2	TRBD1
TGTGCCAGCAGCCCCTCAGGGACAGCCAACACCGGGGAGCTGTTTTTT	CASSPSGTANTGELFF	TRBJ2-2	.	TRBV3-1/TRBV3-2	TRBD1
TGTGCCAGCAGCGTAGTCGGGACAGGGGGCGCTGGGGCCAACGTCCTGACTTTC	CASSVVGTGGAGANVLTF	TRBJ2-6	.	TRBV9	TRBD1
TGTGCCAGCAGCGTAGGGGGCAGGGGGCTCTCTGGGGCCAACGTCCTGACTTTC	CASSVGGRGLSGANVLTF	TRBJ2-6	.	TRBV9	TRBD1
TGCGCCAGCAGCTGGACCCCGGGAGGGAGTGAAAAACTGTTTTTT	CASSWTPGGSEKLFF	TRBJ1-4	.	TRBV5-1	.
TGTGCCAGCAGCTTAGGGCAGGGGTTAACTGAAGCTTTCTTT	CASSLGQGLTEAFF	TRBJ1-1	.	TRBV7-2	.
TGTGCCATCAGTGCGGGCAGGGGAGACTACGAGCAGTACTTC	CAISAGRGDYEQYF	TRBJ2-7	.	TRBV10-3	.
TGTGCCAGCAGCCTGAAGGCCCGCGGGGGGGGTGATACGCAGTATTTT	CASSLKARGGGDTQYF	TRBJ2-3	.	TRBV21-1	.
TGCAGCGCCCTAGGGGGGGCGGTTGAAAAACTGTTTTTT	CSALGGAVEKLFF	TRBJ1-4	once	TRBV29-1	.
TGTGCCAGTAGGACAGGACGCTCTGGAAACACCATATATTTT	CASRTGRSGNTIYF	TRBJ1-3	.	TRBV19	.
TGTGCCAGCAGGGAGCCGGGGGTAGACGAAAAACTGTTTTTT	CASREPGVDEKLFF	TRBJ1-4	.	TRBV6-6	.
TGCGCCAGCAGCTTTACAGGGGCCACTGAAGCTTTCTTT	CASSFTGATEAFF	TRBJ1-1	.	TRBV5-1	TRBD1
TGTGCCAGCAGTCCCGGTCGTACGGCGGGTGGCTACACCTTC	CASSPGRTAGGYTF	TRBJ1-2	.	TRBV27	.
TGTGCCAGCAGTTACTCAAGCAGGCACTCTGGAAACACCATATATTTT	CASSYSSRHSGNTIYF	TRBJ1-3	.	TRBV6-5	.
TGTGCCAGCAGTCCCGGGACTACCGCAGAGACCCAGTACTTC	CASSPGTTAETQYF	TRBJ2-5	.	TRBV27	TRBD2